This T cell receptor beta chain was found in a study of blood T cell repertoires in COVID-19. Study details: Sites across the United States, Italy and Spain contributed samples from acute and convalescent COVID-19. T cells, B-cell-depleted T cells, or PBMCs provided the cDNA or gDNA that served as material.

Germline CDR1 reads MGHDK; CDR2 reads SYGVNS. The CDR3 length is 14 residues. V gave up 3 bases and J gave up 7 bases, with 15 bases separating them. Using immunoSEQ multiplex PCR, the repertoire was profiled, and TCRdb retains in-frame clones only, with some absent. The sample carries about 230,000 clones, about 85% recorded once. Input material: peripheral blood. The receptor comes from a man aged 35-49 years with acute or convalescent COVID-19. J is TRBJ2-5 and V is TRBV25-1; TRBD1 might be the D (5 bases). CDR3 nucleotide sequence: TGTGCCAGCAGTGACAGGGTTTTCGAAGGGACCCAGTACTTC. Its translation: CASSDRVFEGTQYF.